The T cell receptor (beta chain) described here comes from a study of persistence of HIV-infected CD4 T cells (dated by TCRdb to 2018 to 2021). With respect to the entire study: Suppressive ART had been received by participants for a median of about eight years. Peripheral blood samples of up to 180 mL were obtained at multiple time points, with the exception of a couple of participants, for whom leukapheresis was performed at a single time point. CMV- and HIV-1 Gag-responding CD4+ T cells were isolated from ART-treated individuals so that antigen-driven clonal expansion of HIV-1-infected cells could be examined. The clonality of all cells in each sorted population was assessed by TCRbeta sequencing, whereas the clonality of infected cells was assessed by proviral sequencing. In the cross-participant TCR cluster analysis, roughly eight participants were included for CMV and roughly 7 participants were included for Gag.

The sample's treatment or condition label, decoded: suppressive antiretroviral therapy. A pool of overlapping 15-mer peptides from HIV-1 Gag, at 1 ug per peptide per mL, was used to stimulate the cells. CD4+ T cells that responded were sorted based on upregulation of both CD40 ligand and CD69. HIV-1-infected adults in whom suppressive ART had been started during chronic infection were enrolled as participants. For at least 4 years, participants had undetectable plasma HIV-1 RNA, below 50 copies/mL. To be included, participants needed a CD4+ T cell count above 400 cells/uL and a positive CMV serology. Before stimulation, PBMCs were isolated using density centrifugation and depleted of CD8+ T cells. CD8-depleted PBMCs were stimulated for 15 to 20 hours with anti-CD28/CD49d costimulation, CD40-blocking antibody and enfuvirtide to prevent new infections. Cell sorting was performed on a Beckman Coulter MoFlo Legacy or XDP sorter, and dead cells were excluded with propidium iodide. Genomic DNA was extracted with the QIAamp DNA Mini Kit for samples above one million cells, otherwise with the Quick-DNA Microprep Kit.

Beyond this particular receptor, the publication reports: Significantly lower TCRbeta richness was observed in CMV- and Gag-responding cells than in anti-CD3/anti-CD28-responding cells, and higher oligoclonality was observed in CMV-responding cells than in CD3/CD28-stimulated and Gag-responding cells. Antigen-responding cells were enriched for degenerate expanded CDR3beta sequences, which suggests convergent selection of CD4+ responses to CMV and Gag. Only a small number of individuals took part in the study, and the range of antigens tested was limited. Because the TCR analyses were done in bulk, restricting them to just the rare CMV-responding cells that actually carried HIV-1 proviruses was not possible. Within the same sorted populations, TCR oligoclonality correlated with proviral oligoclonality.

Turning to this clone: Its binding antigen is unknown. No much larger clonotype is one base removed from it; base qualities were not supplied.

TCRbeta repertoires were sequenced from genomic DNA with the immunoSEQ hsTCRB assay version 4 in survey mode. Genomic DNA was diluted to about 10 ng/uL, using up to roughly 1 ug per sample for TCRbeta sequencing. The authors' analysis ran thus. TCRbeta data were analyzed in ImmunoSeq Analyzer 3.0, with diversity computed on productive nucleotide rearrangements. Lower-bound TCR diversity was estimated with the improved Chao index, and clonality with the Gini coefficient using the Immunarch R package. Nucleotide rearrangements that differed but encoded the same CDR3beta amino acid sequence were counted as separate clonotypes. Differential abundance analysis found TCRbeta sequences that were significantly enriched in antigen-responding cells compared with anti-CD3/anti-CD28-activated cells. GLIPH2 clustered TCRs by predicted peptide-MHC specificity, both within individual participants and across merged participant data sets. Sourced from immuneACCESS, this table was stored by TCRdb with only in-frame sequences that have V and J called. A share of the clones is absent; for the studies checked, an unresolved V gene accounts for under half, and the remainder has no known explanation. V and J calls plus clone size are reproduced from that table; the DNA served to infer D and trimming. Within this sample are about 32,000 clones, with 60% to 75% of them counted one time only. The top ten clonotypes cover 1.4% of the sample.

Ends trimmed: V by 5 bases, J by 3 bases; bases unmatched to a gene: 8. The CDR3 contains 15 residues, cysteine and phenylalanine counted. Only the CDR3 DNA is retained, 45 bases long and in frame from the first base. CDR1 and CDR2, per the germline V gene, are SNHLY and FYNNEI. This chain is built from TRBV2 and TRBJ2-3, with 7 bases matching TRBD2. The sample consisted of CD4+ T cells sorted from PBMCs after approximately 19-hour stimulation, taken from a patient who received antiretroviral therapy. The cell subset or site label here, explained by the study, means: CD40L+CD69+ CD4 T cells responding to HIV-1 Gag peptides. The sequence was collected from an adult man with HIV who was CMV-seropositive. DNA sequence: TGTGCCAGCAGTCTGGGGGGGGATCGGACAGATACGCAGTATTTT. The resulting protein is CASSLGGDRTDTQYF.